Each of the 10 T cell receptor beta chains below was sequenced from the same sample in a study of T cell responses to AZD1222 COVID-19 vaccine. Produced via immunoSEQ multiplex PCR; TCRdb's table is partial and in-frame only. The sample lists fewer than 200,000 clones; around 88% were seen once. Sequencing was performed on peripheral blood, taken 28 days after the second AZD1222 dose. All receptors derive from an adult who received the AZD1222 COVID-19 vaccine.

CDR3 coding DNA: TGTGCCAGCAGCGTAGCCCTAACAGATTCTGAGACCCAGTACTTC. Translation: CASSVALTDSETQYF. The chain has TRBV9 and TRBJ2-5; D not resolved. This CDR3 is built from 15 residues. Germline loops: CDR1 SGDLS, CDR2 YYNGEE. Trimming took 0 bases from V and 5 from J, leaving 14 bases between them.

The rearrangement uses TRBV19 and TRBJ2-3, with 13 bases fitting TRBD2. With 3 bases clipped from V and 4 bases from J, the junction kept 1 base outside the gene matches. The CDR3 is 15 residues long. Germline V gene sequence: CDR1 LNHDA, CDR2 SQIVND (reference sequence). The CDR3 DNA sequence: TGTGCCAGTAGTATGGGACTAGCGGGGTCAGATACGCAGTATTTT. This encodes CASSMGLAGSDTQYF.

This clone came up once. The V and J genes are TRBV4-2 and TRBJ2-2; 11 bases map to TRBD2. The CDR3 consists of 17 residues. Germline V gene sequence: CDR1 LGHNA, CDR2 YNFKEQ. Germline trimming cut 1 base from V and 5 bases from J; bases unmatched to any gene: 6. The CDR3 sequence is CASSQVISGGATGELFF. In DNA form, the CDR3 reads TGTGCCAGCAGCCAAGTAATTAGCGGGGGGGCAACCGGGGAGCTGTTTTTT.

The chain uses TRBV10-3 and TRBJ1-6; D ambiguous. Looked up from germline, CDR1 is ENHRY and CDR2 is SYGVKD. V lost 4 bases and J 5 bases, leaving 6 bases between the germline ends. The CDR3 length is 13 residues. The CDR3 loop is CAISAVDNSPLHF. In nucleotides, the CDR3 is TGTGCCATCAGTGCGGTTGATAATTCACCCCTCCACTTT.

In this sample, this clone turned up once. The V call is TRBV27, the J call TRBJ1-6; possible D gene TRBD1, 5 bases. CDR1 is MNHEY, CDR2 SMNVEV, per germline (reference sequence). V dropped 2 bases and J dropped 10 bases, with 15 bases sitting between them. The CDR3 extends over 15 amino acids. The CDR3 region is CASSLEGTGGSPLHF. CDR3 nucleotides: TGTGCCAGCAGTTTAGAGGGGACCGGTGGGTCACCCCTCCACTTT.

This sequence joins TRBV4-2 and TRBJ2-7, with D hard to call. The germline V gene encodes CDR1 LGHNA and CDR2 YNFKEQ. This CDR3 spans 16 amino acids. V shed 1 base and J shed 3 bases, with 16 bases lying between them. The DNA for the CDR3 is TGTGCCAGCAGCCAAGGCGACCACGGGTCGCTCTACGAGCAGTACTTC. Translation gives CASSQGDHGSLYEQYF.

This rearrangement joins TRBV7-9 to TRBJ1-1; tentative D call: TRBD1 (6 bases). There are 18 residues in the CDR3. In germline, CDR1 is SEHNR, CDR2 FQNEAQ (reference sequence). V was clipped by 4 bases and J by 0 bases, with 21 bases between them. CDR3 residues: CASSSTGLWGEMNTEAFF. For the CDR3, the DNA is TGTGCCAGCAGCTCTACAGGGCTCTGGGGGGAGATGAACACTGAAGCTTTCTTT. The full variable domain, rest sourced from reference TRBV7-9 and TRBJ1-1, is DTGVSQNPRHKITKRGQNVTFRCDPISEHNRLYWYRQTLGQGPEFLTYFQNEAQLEKSRLLSDRFSAERPKGSFSTLEIQRTEQGDSAMYLCASSSTGLWGEMNTEAFFGQGTRLTVV.

The chain couples TRBV5-5 to TRBJ1-6; TRBD1 agrees at 8 bases. CDR3 length: 15 amino acids. From germline, CDR1 is SGHKS and CDR2 YYEKEE (reference sequence). After removal of 4 bases from V and 9 bases from J, the junction contained 9 bases not matched to a gene. CDR3 nucleotides: TGTGCCAGCAGCCCTCAGACAGGGGTGGCTTCACCCCTCCACTTT. Protein product: CASSPQTGVASPLHF.

V and J are TRBV19 and TRBJ2-3; unclear D gene. Germline CDR1 reads LNHDA; CDR2 reads SQIVND (reference sequence). The CDR3 spans 15 residues. Trimming left V 6 bases short and J 1 base short, with 14 bases between. CDR3 sequence: CASRASQDGTDTQYF. The DNA of the CDR3 is TGTGCCAGTAGGGCCTCTCAAGACGGCACAGATACGCAGTATTTT.

V gene TRBV5-1 combines with J gene TRBJ2-2; D is possibly TRBD2 (5 bases). The V and J ends lost 4 bases and 6 bases respectively, with 13 bases between them. The CDR3 has 14 amino acids. Germline V lookup: CDR1 SGHRS, CDR2 YFSETQ. The CDR3 reads CASSLGVGAGELFF. Here the CDR3 DNA reads TGCGCCAGCAGCCTCGGGGTAGGAGCCGGGGAGCTGTTTTTT.